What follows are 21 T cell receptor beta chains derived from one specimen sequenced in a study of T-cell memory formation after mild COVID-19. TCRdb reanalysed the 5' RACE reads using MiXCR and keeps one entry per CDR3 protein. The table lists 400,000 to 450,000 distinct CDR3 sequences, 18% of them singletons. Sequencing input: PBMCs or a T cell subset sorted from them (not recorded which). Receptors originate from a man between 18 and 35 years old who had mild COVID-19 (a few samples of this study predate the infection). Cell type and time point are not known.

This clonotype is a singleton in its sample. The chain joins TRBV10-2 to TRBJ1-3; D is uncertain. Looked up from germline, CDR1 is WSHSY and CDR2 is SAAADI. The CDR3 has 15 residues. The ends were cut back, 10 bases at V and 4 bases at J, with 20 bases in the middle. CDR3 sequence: CATRGSGESGNTIYF. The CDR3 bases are TGCGCCACGCGCGGCTCCGGGGAGTCCGGAAACACCATATATTTT.

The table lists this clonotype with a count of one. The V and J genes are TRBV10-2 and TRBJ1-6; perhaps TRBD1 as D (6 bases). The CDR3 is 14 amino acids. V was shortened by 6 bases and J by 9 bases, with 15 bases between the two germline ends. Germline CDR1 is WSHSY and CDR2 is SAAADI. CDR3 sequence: CASRMTGGGSPLHF. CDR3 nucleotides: TGCGCCAGCAGGATGACAGGCGGCGGTTCACCCCTCCACTTT.

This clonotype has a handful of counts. The CDR3, as DNA: TGTGCCAGCAGCCCTAATGACAGGGCCGGGGGCTACACCTTC. Encoded protein: CASSPNDRAGGYTF. This sequence joins TRBV28 and TRBJ1-2; 7 bases are shared with TRBD1. Unmatched junction bases numbered 12, after V lost 6 bases and J lost 8 bases. Germline CDR1 and CDR2: MDHEN and SYDVKM. The CDR3 is 14 residues long.

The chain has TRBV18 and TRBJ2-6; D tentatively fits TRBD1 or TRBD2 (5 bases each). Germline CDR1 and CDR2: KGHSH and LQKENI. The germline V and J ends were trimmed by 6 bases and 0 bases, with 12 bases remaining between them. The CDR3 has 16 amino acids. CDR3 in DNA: TGTGCCAGCTCGCTGACAGAGGGCTCTGGGGCCAACGTCCTGACTTTC. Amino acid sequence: CASSLTEGSGANVLTF.

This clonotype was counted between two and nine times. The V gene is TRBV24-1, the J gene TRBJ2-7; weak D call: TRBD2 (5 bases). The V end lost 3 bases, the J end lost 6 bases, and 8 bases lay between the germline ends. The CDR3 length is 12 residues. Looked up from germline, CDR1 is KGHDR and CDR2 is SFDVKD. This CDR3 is CATSDGSREQYF. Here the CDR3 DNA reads TGTGCCACCAGTGATGGGAGCCGCGAGCAGTACTTC.

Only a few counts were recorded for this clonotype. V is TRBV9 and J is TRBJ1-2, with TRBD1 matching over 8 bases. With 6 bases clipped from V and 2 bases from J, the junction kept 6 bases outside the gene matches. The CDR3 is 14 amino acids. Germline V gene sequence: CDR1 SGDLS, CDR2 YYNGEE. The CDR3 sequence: CASTQGAGNYGYTF. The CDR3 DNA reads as TGTGCCAGCACCCAGGGGGCAGGAAACTATGGCTACACCTTC.

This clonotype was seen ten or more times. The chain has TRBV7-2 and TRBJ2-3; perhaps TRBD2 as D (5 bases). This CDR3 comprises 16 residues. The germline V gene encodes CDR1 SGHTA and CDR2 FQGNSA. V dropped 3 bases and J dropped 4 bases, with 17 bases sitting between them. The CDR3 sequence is CASSFSIASGADTQYF. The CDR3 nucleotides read TGTGCCAGCAGCTTCAGCATAGCGAGTGGTGCAGATACGCAGTATTTT.

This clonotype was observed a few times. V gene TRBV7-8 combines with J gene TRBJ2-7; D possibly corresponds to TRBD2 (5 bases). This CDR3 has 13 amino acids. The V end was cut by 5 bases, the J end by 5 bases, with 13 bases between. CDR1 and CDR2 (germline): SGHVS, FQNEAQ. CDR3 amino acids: CASSLLDFNEQYF. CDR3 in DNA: TGTGCCAGCAGCCTCTTGGACTTCAACGAGCAGTACTTC.

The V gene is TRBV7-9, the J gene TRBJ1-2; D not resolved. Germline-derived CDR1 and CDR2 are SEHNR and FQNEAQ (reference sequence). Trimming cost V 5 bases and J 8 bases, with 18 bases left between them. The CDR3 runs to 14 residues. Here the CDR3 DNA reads TGTGCCAGCAGCCTCAAAGAGGGCTCGGACGGCTACACCTTC. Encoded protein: CASSLKEGSDGYTF.

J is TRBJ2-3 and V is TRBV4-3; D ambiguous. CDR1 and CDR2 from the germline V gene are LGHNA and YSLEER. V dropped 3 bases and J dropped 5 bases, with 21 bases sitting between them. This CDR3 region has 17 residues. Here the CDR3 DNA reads TGCGCCAGCAGCCAGGGCGGTCGGTCAAGGCCGGGAGATACGCAGTATTTT. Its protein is CASSQGGRSRPGDTQYF.

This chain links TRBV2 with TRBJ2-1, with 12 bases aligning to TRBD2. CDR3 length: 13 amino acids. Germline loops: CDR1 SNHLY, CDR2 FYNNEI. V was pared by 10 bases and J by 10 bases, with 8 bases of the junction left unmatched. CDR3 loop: CATSSGGVWEQFF. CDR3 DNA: TGTGCCACCTCTAGCGGGGGGGTTTGGGAGCAGTTCTTC.

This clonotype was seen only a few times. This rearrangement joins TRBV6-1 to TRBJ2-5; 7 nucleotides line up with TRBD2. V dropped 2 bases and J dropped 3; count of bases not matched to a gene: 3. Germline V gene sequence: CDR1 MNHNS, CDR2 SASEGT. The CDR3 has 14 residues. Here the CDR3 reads CASSERGREETQYF. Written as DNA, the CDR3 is TGTGCCAGCAGTGAACGAGGGAGGGAAGAGACCCAGTACTTC.

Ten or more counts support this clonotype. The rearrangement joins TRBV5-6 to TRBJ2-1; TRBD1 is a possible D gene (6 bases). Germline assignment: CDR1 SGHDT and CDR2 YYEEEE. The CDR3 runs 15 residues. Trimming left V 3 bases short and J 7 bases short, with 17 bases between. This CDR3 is CASSSGTRGRNEQFF. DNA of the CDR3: TGTGCCAGCAGCTCAGGGACACGGGGAAGGAATGAGCAGTTCTTC.

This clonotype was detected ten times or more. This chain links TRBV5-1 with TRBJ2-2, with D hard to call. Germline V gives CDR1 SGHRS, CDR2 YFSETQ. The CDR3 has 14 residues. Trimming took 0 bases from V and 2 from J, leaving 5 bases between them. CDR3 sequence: CASSLVLNTGELFF. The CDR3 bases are TGCGCCAGCAGCTTGGTTCTAAACACCGGGGAGCTGTTTTTT.

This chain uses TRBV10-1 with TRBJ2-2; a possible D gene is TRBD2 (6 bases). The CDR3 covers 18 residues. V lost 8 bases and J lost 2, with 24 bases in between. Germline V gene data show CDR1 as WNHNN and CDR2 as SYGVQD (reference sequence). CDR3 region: CASPAGLNVNANTGELFF. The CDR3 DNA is TGCGCCAGCCCAGCCGGACTAAATGTGAACGCTAACACCGGGGAGCTGTTTTTT.

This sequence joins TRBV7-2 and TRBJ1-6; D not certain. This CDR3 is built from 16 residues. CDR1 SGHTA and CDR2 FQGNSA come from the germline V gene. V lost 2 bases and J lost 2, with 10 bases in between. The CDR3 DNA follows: TGTGCCAGCAGCTTATTTGAGACGGCCTATAATTCACCCCTCCACTTT. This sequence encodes CASSLFETAYNSPLHF.

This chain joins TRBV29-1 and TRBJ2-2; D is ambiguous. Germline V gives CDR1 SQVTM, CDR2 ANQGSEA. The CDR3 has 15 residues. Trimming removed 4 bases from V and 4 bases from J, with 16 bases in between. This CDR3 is CSVGREARSTGELFF. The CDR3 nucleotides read TGCAGCGTTGGAAGGGAAGCTAGGTCCACCGGGGAGCTGTTTTTT.

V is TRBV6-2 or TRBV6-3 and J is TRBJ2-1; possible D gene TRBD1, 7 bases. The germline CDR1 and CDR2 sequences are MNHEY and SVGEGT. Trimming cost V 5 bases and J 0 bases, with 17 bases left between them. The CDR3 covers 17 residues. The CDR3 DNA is TGTGCCAGCAGTCTCCGTCAGGGGGGAAGCTCCTACAATGAGCAGTTCTTC. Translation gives CASSLRQGGSSYNEQFF.

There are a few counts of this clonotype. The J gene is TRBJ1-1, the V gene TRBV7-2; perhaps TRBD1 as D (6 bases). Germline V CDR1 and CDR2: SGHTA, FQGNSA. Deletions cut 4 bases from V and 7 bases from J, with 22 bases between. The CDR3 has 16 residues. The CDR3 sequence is CASSYSIWGQSGEAFF. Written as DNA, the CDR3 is TGTGCCAGCAGCTATAGCATCTGGGGGCAGAGCGGTGAAGCTTTCTTT.

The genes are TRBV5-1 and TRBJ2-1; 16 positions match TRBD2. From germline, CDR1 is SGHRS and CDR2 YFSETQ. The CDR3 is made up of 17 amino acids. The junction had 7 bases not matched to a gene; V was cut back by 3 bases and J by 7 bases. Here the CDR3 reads CASSSGTSGGAGNEQFF. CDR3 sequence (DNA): TGCGCCAGCAGCTCCGGGACTAGCGGGGGGGCAGGGAATGAGCAGTTCTTC.

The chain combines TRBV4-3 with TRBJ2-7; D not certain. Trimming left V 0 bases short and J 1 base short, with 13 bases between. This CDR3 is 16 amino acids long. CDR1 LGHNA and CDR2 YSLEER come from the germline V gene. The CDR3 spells CASSQDQIGLSYEQYV. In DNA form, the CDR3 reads TGCGCCAGCAGCCAAGATCAGATAGGGCTATCCTACGAGCAGTACGTC.